These 18 T cell receptor beta chains originate from one sample sequenced in a study of blood T cell repertoires in COVID-19. The repertoire was sequenced with immunoSEQ multiplex PCR; TCRdb's copy has only in-frame clones and lacks some. Of 68,000 or so clones detected, roughly 80% appear once; the ten largest clones hold 20% to 25%. Sequencing used peripheral blood. The receptors originated from a human donor in a cohort sampled during active COVID-19.

The chain joins TRBV19 to TRBJ2-1; D possibly corresponds to TRBD1 (6 bases). Germline lookup yields CDR1 LNHDA and CDR2 SQIVND (reference sequence). This CDR3 region has 14 residues. Between the trimmed V and J ends, which lost 9 bases and 5 bases, there was a span of 17 bases. The CDR3 is CASKPGHIDNEQFF. Here the CDR3 DNA reads TGTGCCAGCAAGCCGGGACACATCGACAATGAGCAGTTCTTC.

This sequence joins TRBV28 and TRBJ2-4, with TRBD1 identical over 7 bases. Germline lookup yields CDR1 MDHEN and CDR2 SYDVKM. V lost 6 bases and J lost 15; bases outside the gene matches: 8. CDR3 length: 11 amino acids. The CDR3 sequence is CASRTNRGLYF. The CDR3 DNA follows: TGTGCCAGCAGGACTAACAGGGGTTTGTACTTC.

This sequence joins TRBV27 and TRBJ2-1, with 11 bases lining up with TRBD1. The germline CDR1 and CDR2 sequences are MNHEY and SMNVEV (reference sequence). Trimming cost V 4 bases and J 5 bases; bases outside gene matches: 1. CDR3 length equals 14 residues. CDR3 sequence (DNA): TGTGCCAGCAGTTCGGACAGGGGGCACAATGAGCAGTTCTTC. It yields the protein CASSSDRGHNEQFF.

The V call is TRBV11-2, the J call TRBJ2-1, with D perhaps matching TRBD1 (6 bases). Trimming pared 5 bases from V and 6 bases from J, leaving 17 bases between. Germline-derived CDR1 and CDR2 are SGHAT and FQNNGV. This CDR3 spans 15 amino acids. In DNA form, the CDR3 reads TGTGCCAGCAGCCCCGGGACACGGAGGTCCAATGAGCAGTTCTTC. Its translation is CASSPGTRRSNEQFF.

Many counts were recorded for this clone. The chain joins TRBV5-1 to TRBJ1-4; D is uncertain. Trimming took 0 bases from V and 1 from J, leaving 7 bases between them. Germline V CDR1 and CDR2: SGHRS, YFSETQ. The CDR3 covers 15 residues. Here the CDR3 reads CASSLAGGTNEKLFF. The CDR3 DNA follows: TGCGCCAGCAGCTTGGCGGGAGGAACTAATGAAAAACTGTTTTTT.

This chain connects TRBV5-1 to TRBJ2-2, with 9 positions matching TRBD2. V lost 3 bases to trimming and J lost 5 bases; unmatched junction nucleotides: 8. Germline V CDR1 and CDR2: SGHRS, YFSETQ. There are 16 residues in the CDR3. This CDR3 is CASSSSASGRTGELFF. The CDR3, as DNA: TGCGCCAGCAGCTCCTCCGCCAGCGGGAGGACCGGGGAGCTGTTTTTT.

This clone was recorded at least ten times. The V and J genes are TRBV7-2 and TRBJ1-5, with D perhaps TRBD1 (5 bases). The germline V gene has CDR1 SGHTA and CDR2 FQGNSA. The CDR3 is 14 residues long. Trimming stripped 2 bases from V and 9 bases from J, with 14 bases between. Written as DNA, the CDR3 is TGTGCCAGCAGCTTAATAGGACAAGGCTTGCCCCAGCATTTT. Protein product: CASSLIGQGLPQHF.

CDR3 nucleotide sequence: TGCGCCAGCAGCCAAGCTTTTTCTCGGGTATACACAGATACGCAGTATTTT. Encoded protein: CASSQAFSRVYTDTQYF. V gene TRBV4-1 combines with J gene TRBJ2-3; no reliable D call. V lost 1 base and J lost 2, with 16 bases in between. The V gene's germline CDR1 is MGHRA and CDR2 YSYEKL. This CDR3 contains 17 residues.

The genes are TRBV11-2 and TRBJ2-7; TRBD1 aligns across 9 bases. The CDR3 extends over 15 amino acids. The V segment lost 1 base and the J segment 5 bases; nucleotides outside the gene matches: 6. The germline CDR1 and CDR2 sequences are SGHAT and FQNNGV. Here the CDR3 DNA reads TGTGCCAGCAGCTTAGGGCCGGGACAGGGACACGAGCAGTACTTC. This gives the protein CASSLGPGQGHEQYF.

This clone showed up just a few times. The chain recombines TRBV18 with TRBJ2-7; unclear D gene. Germline CDR1 and CDR2: KGHSH and LQKENI. The CDR3 runs to 14 residues. Trimming took 2 bases from V and 1 from J, leaving 9 bases between them. The CDR3 spells CASSPAATSYEQYF. As DNA, the CDR3 is TGTGCCAGCTCACCAGCGGCAACTTCCTACGAGCAGTACTTC.

V usage is TRBV19 and J usage is TRBJ2-1, with 12 bases that match TRBD2. The CDR3 is made up of 17 amino acids. Germline V CDR1 and CDR2: LNHDA, SQIVND (reference sequence). Germline trimming cut 1 base from V and 6 bases from J; bases unmatched to any gene: 7. CDR3 nucleotide sequence: TGTGCCAGTAGTATAGTAGCTAGCGGGAGGGCCGGCAATGAGCAGTTCTTC. This gives the protein CASSIVASGRAGNEQFF.

This clone was seen a handful of times. The chain combines TRBV19 with TRBJ1-1; D not resolved. Trimming removed 4 bases at V and 4 bases at J, with 13 bases between. Germline CDR1 is LNHDA and CDR2 is SQIVND (reference sequence). The CDR3 contains 14 residues. The CDR3 region is CASSRPAAVTEAFF. The CDR3 bases are TGTGCCAGTAGTAGGCCGGCTGCGGTCACTGAAGCTTTCTTT.

This chain links TRBV6-2 or TRBV6-3 with TRBJ2-7; maybe TRBD1 (6 bases). The CDR3 sequence is 16 residues long. The ends were cut back, 6 bases at V and 2 bases at J, with 20 bases in the middle. CDR1 is MNHEY and CDR2 is SVGEGT in the germline V gene. CDR3 sequence (DNA): TGTGCCAGCAGCCTTTACTCAACAGGGCTACCCTACGAGCAGTACTTC. Translated, it gives CASSLYSTGLPYEQYF.

This clone was picked up one time. J is TRBJ2-1 and V is TRBV5-1, with 8 bases lining up with TRBD2. Per germline, CDR1 SGHRS and CDR2 YFSETQ. V shed 4 bases, J shed 6 bases, and the junction held 12 bases outside the gene matches. This CDR3 is 16 amino acids long. The CDR3, as DNA: TGCGCCAGCAGCCCTACTAGCGGCCAGCCTTTCAATGAGCAGTTCTTC. This codes for CASSPTSGQPFNEQFF. The full variable domain, completed using reference TRBV5-1 and TRBJ2-1, is KAGVTQTPRYLIKTRGQQVTLSCSPISGHRSVSWYQQTPGQGLQFLFEYFSETQRNKGNFPGRFSGRQFSNSRSEMNVSTLELGDSALYLCASSPTSGQPFNEQFFGPGTRLTVL.

The V and J genes are TRBV12-3 or TRBV12-4 and TRBJ1-5, with a possible D match to TRBD1 (5 bases). There are 13 residues in the CDR3. Trimming took off 3 bases at V and 5 bases at J, with 8 bases between the two ends. CDR3 DNA: TGTGCCAGCAGTTTGGAAGGGGATCAGCCCCAGCATTTT. Amino acid sequence: CASSLEGDQPQHF.

V gene TRBV9 combines with J gene TRBJ2-1, with TRBD1 matching 11 bases. Trimming removed 2 bases from V and 7 bases from J; junction bases left unmatched: 5. The CDR3 contains 15 residues. Germline V gene sequence: CDR1 SGDLS, CDR2 YYNGEE. This chain's CDR3 is CASSVAGQGANEQFF. The CDR3 nucleotides are TGTGCCAGCAGCGTGGCCGGACAGGGGGCGAATGAGCAGTTCTTC.

The CDR3 bases are TGTGCCAGCAGCTGGGGACAGGGTGGCGACGAGCAGTACTTC. It encodes CASSWGQGGDEQYF. This chain joins TRBV11-2 and TRBJ2-7; 9 bases are shared with TRBD1. The CDR3 covers 14 residues. With V trimmed by 4 bases and J by 5 bases, 6 bases remained unmatched. Germline V gene data show CDR1 as SGHAT and CDR2 as FQNNGV.

The chain uses TRBV5-1 and TRBJ1-2, with TRBD1 as a possible D gene (6 bases). Germline values: CDR1 SGHRS, CDR2 YFSETQ. Trimming pared 1 base from V and 2 bases from J, leaving 12 bases between. This CDR3 spans 15 amino acids. The chain's CDR3 is CASSLTQGRNYGYTF. CDR3 bases: TGCGCCAGCAGCTTGACGCAGGGGCGAAACTATGGCTACACCTTC.